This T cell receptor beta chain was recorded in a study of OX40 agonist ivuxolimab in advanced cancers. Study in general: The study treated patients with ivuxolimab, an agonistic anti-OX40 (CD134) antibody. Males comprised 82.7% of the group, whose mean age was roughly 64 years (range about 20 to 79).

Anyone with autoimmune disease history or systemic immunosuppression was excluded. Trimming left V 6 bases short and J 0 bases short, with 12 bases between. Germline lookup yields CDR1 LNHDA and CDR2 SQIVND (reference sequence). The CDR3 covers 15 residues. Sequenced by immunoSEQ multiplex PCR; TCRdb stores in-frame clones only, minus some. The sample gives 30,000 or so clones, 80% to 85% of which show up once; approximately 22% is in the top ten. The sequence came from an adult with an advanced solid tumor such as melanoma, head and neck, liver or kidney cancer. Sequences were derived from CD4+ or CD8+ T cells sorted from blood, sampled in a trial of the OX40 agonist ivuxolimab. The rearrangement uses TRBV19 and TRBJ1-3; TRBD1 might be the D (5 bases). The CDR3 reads CASRQATHSGNTIYF. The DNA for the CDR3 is TGTGCCAGTAGACAGGCGACCCACTCTGGAAACACCATATATTTT.